A selection of T cell receptor beta chains follows, all from one sample in a study of blood T cell repertoires in COVID-19. TCRdb's copy holds only in-frame clones and misses some; the assay was immunoSEQ multiplex PCR. Found here are roughly 200,000 clones, roughly 90% of them singletons; the top ten hold less than 4%. The sequenced material came from PBMCs or T cells enriched from blood (not recorded which). The receptors come from a woman aged 25 to 45 with acute COVID-19. Both conserved end residues are part of each CDR3. The D gene is left open where the match is weak. Only some rows state a clone size, as once, few, many or a class for expanded clones.

D,J,size,V,DNA,CDR3
TRBD1,TRBJ1-2,-,TRBV27,TGTGCCAGCAGCCCTGACAGGGTAAATGGCTACACCTTC,CASSPDRVNGYTF
TRBD1,TRBJ1-5,-,TRBV3-1/TRBV3-2,TGTGCCAGCAGCCCAGGGCTTCAGGGGGCAACGTGGCAGCCCCAGCATTTT,CASSPGLQGATWQPQHF
-,TRBJ1-1,-,TRBV2,TGTGCCAGCAGTGTATCGGGGGGAGTATCAACTGAAGCTTTCTTT,CASSVSGGVSTEAFF
-,TRBJ2-7,-,TRBV28,TGTGCCAGCAGTCCCGGGGGAAGGGTAACCTACGAGCAGTACTTC,CASSPGGRVTYEQYF
-,TRBJ2-1,-,TRBV11-2,TGTGCCAGCAGCTTAGAGGCTATAGCGAATGAGCAGTTCTTC,CASSLEAIANEQFF
-,TRBJ1-3,-,TRBV9,TGTGCCAGCAGCGTTATTGGGGGGTTCAGCTCTGGAAACACCATATATTTT,CASSVIGGFSSGNTIYF
TRBD1,TRBJ2-5,-,TRBV2,TGTGCCAGCAGTCCCGACAGGGGATACCAAGAGACCCAGTACTTC,CASSPDRGYQETQYF
TRBD2,TRBJ2-7,many,TRBV6-4,TGTGCCAGCAGTGAAAGCGGGGAGAACAAGCAGTACTTC,CASSESGENKQYF
TRBD1,TRBJ1-4,-,TRBV19,TGTGCCAGTAGTAATTCCCGGGAGGGGGCGACTAATGAAAAACTGTTTTTT,CASSNSREGATNEKLFF
TRBD1,TRBJ1-6,-,TRBV19,TGTGCCAGTAGGATTCTAAGGGACAGAAGTTCACCCCTCCACTTT,CASRILRDRSSPLHF
-,TRBJ1-2,-,TRBV7-6,TGTGCCAGCAGCTTCCAGGGGATGGATGGCTACACCTTC,CASSFQGMDGYTF
-,TRBJ1-2,-,TRBV27,TGTGCCAGCAGCATCCTCACGCAGGGAAGGCTGAGGGGCTACACCTTC,CASSILTQGRLRGYTF
-,TRBJ2-7,-,TRBV20-1,TGCAGTGCGGACGACAGTTACGAGCAGTACTTC,CSADDSYEQYF
TRBD1,TRBJ2-7,-,TRBV28,TGTGCCAGCAGTTTATTCCGGGACAGCTCCTACGAGCAGTACTTC,CASSLFRDSSYEQYF
-,TRBJ1-4,-,TRBV3-1/TRBV3-2,TGTGCCAGCAGTTCGGCTCAGGTGGAAAAACTGTTTTTT,CASSSAQVEKLFF
TRBD1,TRBJ1-4,-,TRBV29-1,TGCAGCGTTGACGGGACAGGGGAAGAAAAACTGTTTTTT,CSVDGTGEEKLFF
-,TRBJ1-2,-,TRBV28,TGTGCCAGCAGTCGCATTGTCAGAGGCTATGGCTACACCTTC,CASSRIVRGYGYTF
TRBD1,TRBJ2-7,once,TRBV28,TGTGCCAGCAGTTTAATCGGACAGGGGGACGAGCAGTACTTC,CASSLIGQGDEQYF
-,TRBJ2-7,-,TRBV24-1,TGTGCCACCAGTGACACCAAAGACATCCGCTCCTACGAGCAGTACTTC,CATSDTKDIRSYEQYF
TRBD1,TRBJ2-7,-,TRBV30,TGTGCCTGGAGTGTGGGCAGGGGGCTGTACGAGCAGTACTTC,CAWSVGRGLYEQYF
TRBD2,TRBJ2-3,-,TRBV7-7,TGTGCCAGCAGCTTAACCGATGCACAGGCCGCCACGGGGGGAACGCAGTATTTT,CASSLTDAQAATGGTQYF
TRBD1,TRBJ1-1,-,TRBV5-6,TGTGCCAGCAGCTTGGATGGAGGGGGCAAGAACACTGAAGCTTTCTTT,CASSLDGGGKNTEAFF
-,TRBJ1-1,-,TRBV11-1,TGTGCCAGCATGTCCTTTTTGAACACTGAAGCTTTCTTT,CASMSFLNTEAFF
-,TRBJ2-1,-,TRBV5-6,TGTGCCAGCAGCTTGTGGGCAAATGAGCAGTTCTTC,CASSLWANEQFF
-,TRBJ1-3,once,TRBV6-5,TGTGCCAGCAGTTACTCAAGGGTCCGGGGGAACACCATATATTTT,CASSYSRVRGNTIYF
TRBD1,TRBJ1-1,-,TRBV2,TGTGCCAGTGGGGACAGGGGAATAATGAACACTGAAGCTTTCTTT,CASGDRGIMNTEAFF
TRBD1,TRBJ1-6,once,TRBV7-9,TGTGCCAGCAGCTTAGGGCCCCGGACAGGGGGTTACGATTCACCCCTCCACTTT,CASSLGPRTGGYDSPLHF
-,TRBJ2-7,-,TRBV11-2,TGTGCCAGCAGCCGAACGACTTTCTACGAGCAGTACTTC,CASSRTTFYEQYF
TRBD1,TRBJ1-5,-,TRBV6-5,TGTGCCAGCATTCCAGGGGGAAGAGAACAGCCCCAGCATTTT,CASIPGGREQPQHF
-,TRBJ1-3,once,TRBV15,TGTGCCACCAGCAGAGATCCGGGGTCCGGAAACACCATATATTTT,CATSRDPGSGNTIYF
-,TRBJ1-1,-,TRBV5-6,TGTGCCAGCAGCCCCCGGGACACAATGACTGAAGCTTTCTTT,CASSPRDTMTEAFF
TRBD2,TRBJ2-7,-,TRBV10-3,TGTGCCATCAGACCGGGACTAGCAACCTACGAGCAGTACTTC,CAIRPGLATYEQYF
-,TRBJ1-5,-,TRBV18,TGTGCCAGCTCACCACGGGGGGAAAGCTGGAATCAGCCCCAGCATTTT,CASSPRGESWNQPQHF
-,TRBJ2-3,-,TRBV7-9,TGTGCCAGCAGCTTAATAGGGAAAGGGACTAGCACAGATACGCAGTATTTT,CASSLIGKGTSTDTQYF
TRBD2,TRBJ2-2,-,TRBV9,TGTGCCAGCAGCGTATTAGGGACTAGCAACACCGGGGAGCTGTTTTTT,CASSVLGTSNTGELFF
-,TRBJ1-1,-,TRBV29-1,TGCAGCGTTGCGAGGACAAACACTGAAGCTTTCTTT,CSVARTNTEAFF
-,TRBJ1-1,-,TRBV10-3,TGTGCCGTACGACAGGCCAACAGTGAAGCTTTCTTT,CAVRQANSEAFF
-,TRBJ1-2,-,TRBV4-1,TGCGCCAGCAGCCAAGAGGGAATCAGGGGTTGGAATGGCTACACCTTC,CASSQEGIRGWNGYTF
-,TRBJ1-2,few,TRBV4-3,TGCGCCAGCAGCCAAGCGACAGCTAACTATGGCTACACCTTC,CASSQATANYGYTF